The rows below give T cell receptor beta chains drawn from one sample of a study of PD-L1 blockade in urothelial cancer. Clones were sequenced by immunoSEQ multiplex PCR, and TCRdb holds only the in-frame ones, with some missing. Here the sample spans approximately 51,000 clones, 70% to 90% being singletons. The sample consisted of PBMCs, taken around atezolizumab (anti-PD-L1) treatment. Receptor source: a man between 60 and 75 years old with urothelial cancer. CDR3s include the opening cysteine and the closing phenylalanine or tryptophan. D genes are given only for firm matches. Not every row has a clone size; where given, it reads once, few, many or a size class.

d_call	clone_size	j_call	v_call	cdr3_aa	cdr3_nt
-	-	TRBJ1-5	TRBV28	CATISRLAQHF	TGTGCCACCATTAGTCGTCTAGCCCAGCATTTT
TRBD1	-	TRBJ1-4	TRBV6-1	CASTGDWANEKLFF	TGTGCCAGTACAGGGGATTGGGCTAATGAAAAACTGTTTTTT
-	-	TRBJ1-4	TRBV30	CAYGRDSNEKLFF	TGTGCCTACGGTCGGGACTCTAATGAAAAACTGTTTTTT
-	-	TRBJ2-7	TRBV6-5	CASSLGARSEQYF	TGTGCCAGCAGTTTAGGAGCTAGGTCCGAGCAGTACTTC
TRBD2	-	TRBJ2-3	TRBV4-3	CASSQGASGSKGTDTQYF	TGCGCCAGCAGCCAAGGGGCTAGCGGGAGTAAAGGCACAGATACGCAGTATTTT
TRBD1	-	TRBJ1-4	TRBV19	CASMGGTGHLKLFF	TGTGCCAGTATGGGGGGGACAGGCCACCTAAAACTGTTTTTT
TRBD1	-	TRBJ1-3	TRBV6-5	CASSYSTGQGYTIYF	TGTGCCAGCAGTTACTCGACGGGACAGGGCTACACCATATATTTT
TRBD1	few	TRBJ2-7	TRBV7-2	CASSRGQASYEQYF	TGTGCCAGCAGCCGCGGACAGGCGTCCTACGAGCAGTACTTC
TRBD1	-	TRBJ1-1	TRBV15	CATSRTRDRVGTEAFF	TGTGCCACCAGCAGAACCCGGGACAGGGTTGGGACTGAAGCTTTCTTT
-	-	TRBJ2-2	TRBV28	CASSSWRLSGVNTGELFF	TGTGCCAGCAGTTCTTGGCGGCTTTCAGGGGTGAACACCGGGGAGCTGTTTTTT
TRBD1	few	TRBJ2-1	TRBV7-3	CASSSPGQYNEQFF	TGTGCCAGCAGCTCACCGGGACAGTACAATGAGCAGTTCTTC
-	once	TRBJ2-7	TRBV25-1	CASSVIGGSYEQYF	TGTGCCAGCAGTGTCATAGGAGGGAGCTACGAGCAGTACTTC
-	-	TRBJ1-1	TRBV9	CASSVEQLNTEAFF	TGTGCCAGCAGCGTAGAACAACTAAACACTGAAGCTTTCTTT
TRBD1	-	TRBJ2-1	TRBV9	CASSVGTGPKYNEQFF	TGTGCCAGCAGCGTAGGGACAGGGCCCAAATACAATGAGCAGTTCTTC
-	-	TRBJ1-1	TRBV6-4	CASSDSSRATEAFF	TGTGCCAGCAGTGACTCGAGCAGGGCCACTGAAGCTTTCTTT
-	-	TRBJ2-3	TRBV9	CASSVSGFPDTQYF	TGTGCCAGCAGCGTTTCAGGGTTCCCAGATACGCAGTATTTT
TRBD1	-	TRBJ2-7	TRBV11-3	CASSPGQASDEQYF	TGTGCCAGCAGCCCGGGACAGGCAAGTGACGAGCAGTACTTC
-	-	TRBJ1-2	TRBV7-3	CASSTRGGLNYGYTF	TGTGCCAGCAGCACCCGTGGAGGTCTTAACTATGGCTACACCTTC
TRBD1	many	TRBJ1-2	TRBV14	CASSQHPGQGINGYTF	TGTGCCAGCAGCCAGCATCCGGGACAGGGGATCAATGGCTACACCTTC
-	-	TRBJ2-5	TRBV5-4	CASSVDLAQETQYF	TGTGCCAGCAGCGTGGACCTAGCCCAAGAGACCCAGTACTTC
TRBD2	-	TRBJ2-1	TRBV7-2	CASSSGGQRVNEQFF	TGTGCCAGCAGCTCGGGGGGGCAAAGGGTCAATGAGCAGTTCTTC
TRBD1	few	TRBJ2-7	TRBV5-1	CASSLSTGYHEQYF	TGCGCCAGCAGCTTGTCGACAGGGTACCACGAGCAGTACTTC
-	once	TRBJ1-1	TRBV28	CASSLSGGLGTEAFF	TGTGCCAGCAGTTTATCGGGGGGGTTGGGCACTGAAGCTTTCTTT
TRBD2	-	TRBJ2-3	TRBV6-1	CASSEERGTDTQYF	TGTGCCAGCAGTGAAGAGCGGGGGACAGATACGCAGTATTTT
-	-	TRBJ1-2	TRBV19	CATRDLTINNYGYTF	TGTGCCACGCGGGACCTCACAATCAATAACTATGGCTACACCTTC
-	-	TRBJ1-1	TRBV4-3	CASSRRIRGNTEAFF	TGCGCCAGCAGCCGCCGAATAAGGGGGAACACTGAAGCTTTCTTT
-	-	TRBJ2-4	TRBV2	CASRRTVAKNIQYF	TGTGCCAGCAGAAGGACAGTAGCCAAAAACATTCAGTACTTC
-	once	TRBJ2-7	TRBV6-6	CASSRVGADYEQYF	TGTGCCAGCAGCCGAGTAGGGGCTGACTACGAGCAGTACTTC
TRBD2	-	TRBJ2-7	TRBV30	CAWSWGAGGPYEQYF	TGTGCCTGGAGCTGGGGAGCGGGAGGGCCCTACGAGCAGTACTTC
TRBD1	many	TRBJ2-2	TRBV5-1	CASSLGTGGELFF	TGCGCCAGCAGCTTAGGGACAGGCGGGGAGCTGTTTTTT
TRBD2	-	TRBJ2-3	TRBV2	CATVKRGDGDTQYF	TGTGCCACAGTTAAGCGGGGGGATGGTGATACGCAGTATTTT
-	-	TRBJ1-3	TRBV30	CAWQTRAGNTIYF	TGTGCCTGGCAAACCAGGGCTGGAAACACCATATATTTT
-	-	TRBJ2-3	TRBV7-2	CASSLYSSDTQYF	TGTGCCAGCAGCTTGTATAGTTCGGATACGCAGTATTTT
-	few	TRBJ2-2	TRBV7-8	CASSFTFTGSNTGELFF	TGTGCCAGCAGCTTTACTTTTACGGGATCGAACACCGGGGAGCTGTTTTTT
-	-	TRBJ2-7	TRBV5-4	CASSLGISYEQYF	TGTGCCAGCAGTTTGGGTATCTCCTACGAGCAGTACTTC
TRBD2	-	TRBJ2-1	TRBV6-1	CASTRGLAGDNEQFF	TGTGCCAGCACCCGGGGACTAGCGGGGGACAATGAGCAGTTCTTC
-	-	TRBJ1-3	TRBV30	CAWSLGISGNTIYF	TGTGCCTGGAGTCTTGGCATCTCTGGAAACACCATATATTTT
-	once	TRBJ2-7	TRBV18	CASSPQRNYEQYF	TGTGCCAGCTCACCACAGCGAAATTACGAGCAGTACTTC
TRBD1	-	TRBJ2-7	TRBV19	CASKQTGLTYEQYF	TGTGCCAGTAAGCAGACAGGGCTGACCTACGAGCAGTACTTC
TRBD1	-	TRBJ2-1	TRBV5-6	CASSISTGSSYNEQFF	TGTGCCAGCAGCATTTCGACAGGGTCCTCCTACAATGAGCAGTTCTTC
-	-	TRBJ2-1	TRBV11-2	CASSLSGRYNEQFF	TGTGCCAGCAGCTTAAGCGGCAGATACAATGAGCAGTTCTTC
TRBD2	-	TRBJ2-4	TRBV27	CASRKPGGADIQYF	TGTGCCAGCAGAAAACCCGGGGGGGCAGACATTCAGTACTTC
TRBD1	-	TRBJ2-7	TRBV7-9	CASSSGTGGDEQYF	TGTGCCAGCAGCTCCGGGACAGGGGGCGACGAGCAGTACTTC